These 29 T cell receptor beta chains share one sample of origin, sequenced in a study of cytomegalovirus exposure and HLA in healthy donors. PCR was performed using 60 Vbeta and 13 Jbeta primers. Data came from immunoSEQ multiplex PCR; TCRdb stores just in-frame clones and leaves some out. The table has over 150,000 clones, 80% seen once. The material sequenced was PBMCs. The receptors come from a young man in good health and CMV-seronegative.

The CDR3 spells CASTLGVIGSPLHF. CDR3 in DNA: TGTGCCAGCACTCTAGGGGTAATAGGTTCACCCCTCCACTTT. The genes are TRBV28 and TRBJ1-6; tentative D call: TRBD1 (5 bases). The germline V gene encodes CDR1 MDHEN and CDR2 SYDVKM. The CDR3 is made up of 14 amino acids. V lost 7 bases, J lost 9 bases, and 16 bases lay in between.

This chain joins TRBV5-1 and TRBJ2-1; possibly TRBD2 for D (6 bases). Trimming removed 0 bases at V and 5 bases at J, with 21 bases between. In germline, CDR1 is SGHRS, CDR2 YFSETQ. The CDR3 spans 18 residues. CDR3 DNA sequence: TGCGCCAGCAGCTTGGGATATAAGGTCGCGGGACCGAACAATGAGCAGTTCTTC. Its protein product is CASSLGYKVAGPNNEQFF.

This rearrangement joins TRBV7-9 to TRBJ2-7; tentatively, D is TRBD2 (7 bases). Germline CDR1 is SEHNR and CDR2 is FQNEAQ (reference sequence). With 5 bases removed from V and 3 bases from J, the gap between germline ends came to 29 bases. This CDR3 contains 19 residues. This CDR3 is CASSPPLGGHRLLNYEQYF. CDR3 nucleotide sequence: TGTGCCAGCAGCCCCCCGCTGGGGGGGCACCGATTACTTAACTACGAGCAGTACTTC.

This rearrangement joins TRBV30 to TRBJ1-6, with TRBD1 matching 9 bases. From germline, CDR1 is GTSNPN and CDR2 SVGIG (reference sequence). The CDR3 contains 14 residues. The V segment lost 5 bases and the J segment 7 bases; nucleotides outside the gene matches: 6. In DNA form, the CDR3 reads TGTGCCTGGTCGGGACAGGGAAACAATTCACCCCTCCACTTT. Protein sequence: CAWSGQGNNSPLHF.

The chain is built from TRBV28 and TRBJ1-1; tentatively, D is TRBD1 (5 bases). The CDR3 is made up of 16 amino acids. Trimming left V 2 bases short and J 1 base short, with 14 bases between. Germline V gene lookup returns CDR1 MDHEN and CDR2 SYDVKM. CDR3 sequence (DNA): TGTGCCAGCAGTTTACGACTGTTAGGGGCGAACACTGAAGCTTTCTTT. Protein: CASSLRLLGANTEAFF.

The rearrangement links TRBV5-6 to TRBJ2-7; D gene uncertain. Trimming shortened V by 4 bases and J by 3 bases, and 17 bases separated the two germline ends. CDR1 and CDR2 (germline): SGHDT, YYEEEE. The CDR3 sequence is 15 residues long. The CDR3 protein is CASSTPTEVGYEQYF. In nucleotides, the CDR3 is TGTGCCAGCAGCACTCCCACCGAGGTGGGCTACGAGCAGTACTTC.

The rearrangement links TRBV9 to TRBJ2-2, with 9 bases that match TRBD2. The V gene end was trimmed by 0 bases and the J gene end by 0 bases; junction bases not matched to a gene: 3. The CDR3 has 17 residues. CDR1 and CDR2 (germline): SGDLS, YYNGEE. CDR3 protein: CASSVDRLAANTGELFF. CDR3 coding DNA: TGTGCCAGCAGCGTAGATCGACTAGCGGCGAACACCGGGGAGCTGTTTTTT.

This chain uses TRBV5-6 with TRBJ2-7; the match to TRBD1 covers 9 bases. After removal of 4 bases from V and 3 bases from J, the junction contained 17 bases not matched to a gene. The CDR3 covers 18 residues. Germline V lookup: CDR1 SGHDT, CDR2 YYEEEE. The CDR3 sequence is CASSGTGTGNWFLYEQYF. In DNA form, the CDR3 reads TGTGCCAGCAGCGGGACCGGGACAGGGAATTGGTTCCTCTACGAGCAGTACTTC.

The rearrangement joins TRBV29-1 to TRBJ1-1; no clear D gene. There are 12 residues in the CDR3. Germline CDR1 is SQVTM and CDR2 is ANQGSEA. V was pared by 3 bases and J by 5 bases, with 10 bases between. The CDR3 spells CSVEASVTEAFF. CDR3 nucleotide sequence: TGCAGCGTTGAGGCCTCAGTGACTGAAGCTTTCTTT.

The chain carries TRBV30 and TRBJ1-4; TRBD1 aligns across 7 bases. This CDR3 has 13 amino acids. The junction had 10 bases not matched to a gene; V was cut back by 7 bases and J by 8 bases. Germline CDR1 GTSNPN, CDR2 SVGIG (reference sequence). The CDR3 nucleotides are TGTGCCTCTTCCAGGGGGGCCAACGAAAAACTGTTTTTT. Its protein is CASSRGANEKLFF.

The CDR3 bases are TGTGCCAGCAGGTATTGGGGGCTCCAGCCCCAGCATTTT. Protein product: CASRYWGLQPQHF. The genes are TRBV28 and TRBJ1-5; tentatively, D is TRBD1 (6 bases). V gave up 6 bases and J gave up 7 bases, with 13 bases separating them. This CDR3 comprises 13 residues. Germline V gene sequence: CDR1 MDHEN, CDR2 SYDVKM.

V usage is TRBV5-4 and J usage is TRBJ2-3; 7 nucleotides align to TRBD2. V shed 5 bases and J 4 bases; nucleotides not matched to a gene: 13. From germline, CDR1 is SGHNT and CDR2 YYREEE (reference sequence). The CDR3 totals 16 residues. The CDR3 DNA reads as TGTGCCAGCAGGCACGAAGTGGGACTAAGCTCAGATACGCAGTATTTT. Protein product: CASRHEVGLSSDTQYF. Filled out from reference TRBV5-4 and TRBJ2-3, the complete variable domain reads ETGVTQSPTHLIKTRGQQVTLRCSSQSGHNTVSWYQQALGQGPQFIFQYYREEENGRGNFPPRFSGLQFPNYSSELNVNALELDDSALYLCASRHEVGLSSDTQYFGPGTRLTVL.

The chain has TRBV28 and TRBJ1-1, with 9 bases aligning to TRBD1. The V gene end was trimmed by 6 bases and the J gene end by 6 bases; junction bases not matched to a gene: 11. CDR1 and CDR2 (germline): MDHEN, SYDVKM. The CDR3 is 15 amino acids. CDR3: CASSQTQGAMAEAFF. The CDR3 DNA reads as TGTGCCAGCAGCCAAACACAGGGGGCGATGGCTGAAGCTTTCTTT.

The genes are TRBV11-2 and TRBJ2-1, with 9 bases lining up with TRBD2. Looked up from germline, CDR1 is SGHAT and CDR2 is FQNNGV. The CDR3 runs 16 residues. After removal of 5 bases from V and 4 bases from J, the junction contained 9 bases not matched to a gene. The CDR3 protein is CASSQRGAYPYNEQFF. The CDR3 bases are TGTGCCAGCAGCCAGCGGGGGGCCTATCCTTACAATGAGCAGTTCTTC. The whole variable domain, remainder taken from reference TRBV11-2 and TRBJ2-1, is EAGVAQSPRYKIIEKRQSVAFWCNPISGHATLYWYQQILGQGPKLLIQFQNNGVVDDSQLPKDRFSAERLKGVDSTLKIQPAKLEDSAVYLCASSQRGAYPYNEQFFGPGTRLTVL.

The genes are TRBV15 and TRBJ1-5, with 8 bases fitting TRBD1. V gave up 11 bases and J gave up 6 bases; unmatched junction bases: 9. Germline V gene sequence: CDR1 LNHNV, CDR2 YYDKDF (reference sequence). This CDR3 comprises 13 residues. CDR3 in DNA: TGTGCCTCAACCCAGGGGGCCAGTCAGCCCCAGCATTTT. Encoded protein: CASTQGASQPQHF.

The gene calls are TRBV7-2 and TRBJ1-4; D not resolved. Trimming took off 3 bases at V and 3 bases at J, with 14 bases between the two ends. Germline CDR1 reads SGHTA; CDR2 reads FQGNSA. The CDR3 loop spans 16 amino acids. The DNA for the CDR3 is TGTGCCAGCAGCTTGTGGGCGTCCAGCTCTAATGAAAAACTGTTTTTT. This encodes CASSLWASSSNEKLFF.

The gene calls are TRBV5-1 and TRBJ2-2; TRBD1 matches at 7 bases. Germline V lookup: CDR1 SGHRS, CDR2 YFSETQ. There are 15 residues in the CDR3. The ends lost 4 bases at V and 3 bases at J; junction bases unmatched: 6. The CDR3 nucleotides read TGCGCCAGCAGCGGACCGGGACAGTACACCGGGGAGCTGTTTTTT. It translates to CASSGPGQYTGELFF.

This chain connects TRBV19 to TRBJ1-5; no definite D call. In germline, CDR1 is LNHDA, CDR2 SQIVND (reference sequence). The CDR3 sequence is 17 residues long. V was trimmed by 6 bases and J by 7 bases, leaving 25 bases between them. CDR3 region: CASSRAWPGTGGQPQHF. The CDR3 DNA reads TGTGCCAGTAGCCGAGCGTGGCCGGGCACTGGAGGGCAGCCCCAGCATTTT.

The rearrangement uses TRBV5-1 and TRBJ1-2; a weak D match, TRBD1 (5 bases). CDR3 length: 15 amino acids. Per the germline V gene, CDR1 is SGHRS and CDR2 is YFSETQ. Trimming cost V 3 bases and J 4 bases, with 16 bases left between them. CDR3 amino acids: CASSWGPPEPYGYTF. The CDR3 region has the DNA TGCGCCAGCAGCTGGGGCCCTCCCGAACCCTATGGCTACACCTTC.

This sequence joins TRBV5-1 and TRBJ1-1; a possible D gene is TRBD1 (5 bases). The CDR3 runs 13 residues. Trimming shortened V by 0 bases and J by 8 bases, and 11 bases separated the two germline ends. The germline gives CDR1 SGHRS, CDR2 YFSETQ. The CDR3 loop reads CASSLEAGREAFF. Here the CDR3 DNA reads TGCGCCAGCAGCTTGGAGGCGGGGCGGGAAGCTTTCTTT. Full variable domain (rest looked up from reference TRBV5-1 and TRBJ1-1): KAGVTQTPRYLIKTRGQQVTLSCSPISGHRSVSWYQQTPGQGLQFLFEYFSETQRNKGNFPGRFSGRQFSNSRSEMNVSTLELGDSALYLCASSLEAGREAFFGQGTRLTVV.

For this clone: Germline is not matched at one junction end, which may reflect a read error. The chain recombines TRBV11-2 with TRBJ2-4; D gene ambiguous. Germline V lookup: CDR1 SGHAT, CDR2 FQNNGV. The CDR3 runs to 11 residues. CDR3 sequence reads: CASSLDLRVHF. The DNA for the CDR3 is TGTGCCAGCAGCTTAGACCTAAGAGTTCACTTC.

CDR3: CASGLDGPSYEQYF. The CDR3 DNA reads as TGTGCTAGTGGTTTGGACGGTCCCTCCTACGAGCAGTACTTC. The chain employs TRBV12-5 and TRBJ2-7; D gene unclear. Germline assignment: CDR1 LGHNT and CDR2 FRNRAP. The CDR3 has 14 amino acids. Trimming removed 1 base at V and 0 bases at J, with 7 bases between.

The rearrangement joins TRBV9 to TRBJ1-3; 10 nucleotides line up with TRBD1. The germline V gene has CDR1 SGDLS and CDR2 YYNGEE. With V trimmed by 3 bases and J by 4 bases, 4 bases remained unmatched. The CDR3 contains 15 residues. The CDR3: CASSEDRGFGNTIYF. The CDR3 coding sequence is TGTGCCAGCAGCGAGGACAGGGGGTTCGGAAACACCATATATTTT.

The chain carries TRBV12-5 and TRBJ1-2; D unclear. The ends were cut back, 0 bases at V and 2 bases at J, with 31 bases in the middle. The germline gives CDR1 LGHNT, CDR2 FRNRAP. There are 22 residues in the CDR3. The CDR3 DNA reads TGTGCTAGTGGTTTGGTAGGCGTCCCCCTCGGGGAGGACTCTTCCTTCAACTATGGCTACACCTTC. Translation: CASGLVGVPLGEDSSFNYGYTF. The entire variable domain, with the rest obtained from reference TRBV12-5 and TRBJ1-2, is as follows: DARVTQTPRHKVTEMGQEVTMRCQPILGHNTVFWYRQTMMQGLELLAYFRNRAPLDDSGMPKDRFSAEMPDATLATLKIQPSEPRDSAVYFCASGLVGVPLGEDSSFNYGYTFGSGTRLTVV.

CDR3 sequence: CASSQDKGLNYGYTF. CDR3 in DNA: TGCGCCAGCAGCCAAGACAAGGGGCTTAACTATGGCTACACCTTC. The chain uses TRBV4-3 and TRBJ1-2; a weak D match, TRBD1 (5 bases). The CDR3 runs to 15 residues. Trimming removed 0 bases from V and 1 base from J, with 9 bases in between. Per germline, CDR1 LGHNA and CDR2 YSLEER.

The chain combines TRBV5-4 with TRBJ2-4; 8 bases are shared with TRBD1. V shed 1 base, J shed 7 bases, and the junction held 10 bases outside the gene matches. The CDR3 runs 16 residues. CDR1 SGHNT and CDR2 YYREEE come from the germline V gene (reference sequence). In nucleotides, the CDR3 is TGTGCCAGCAGCTTGTTGGACAGGGCGAGGGGGAACATTCAGTACTTC. It specifies CASSLLDRARGNIQYF.

The gene calls are TRBV27 and TRBJ2-3, with 9 bases aligning to TRBD2. Germline lookup yields CDR1 MNHEY and CDR2 SMNVEV (reference sequence). The V segment lost 5 bases and the J segment 3 bases; nucleotides outside the gene matches: 18. The CDR3 length is 19 residues. The CDR3 DNA sequence: TGTGCCAGCAGTGCACCGGGGTCGTTAGCGGGAGTCGGAACAGATACGCAGTATTTT. Translating it yields CASSAPGSLAGVGTDTQYF.

As DNA, the CDR3 is TGTGCCAGCAGTCCCCCGACAGCGAACACTGAAGCTTTCTTT. Its translation: CASSPPTANTEAFF. The chain joins TRBV6-5 to TRBJ1-1; D perhaps matches TRBD1 (5 bases). The CDR3 contains 14 residues. V gave up 5 bases and J gave up 1 base, with 11 bases separating them. Germline V CDR1 and CDR2: MNHEY, SVGAGI.

The J gene is TRBJ1-5, the V gene TRBV2; D call uncertain. Germline V lookup: CDR1 SNHLY, CDR2 FYNNEI. The length of the CDR3 is 13 residues. V was shortened by 7 bases and J by 5 bases, with 12 bases between the two germline ends. CDR3 residues: CASTPEADQPQHF. Written as DNA, the CDR3 is TGTGCCAGCACCCCAGAGGCGGATCAGCCCCAGCATTTT.